Below, one T cell receptor (beta chain) is given with its context. These data belong to a study of cytomegalovirus exposure and HLA in healthy donors. The junction had 3 bases not matched to a gene; V was cut back by 5 bases and J by 5 bases. The CDR3 extends over 13 amino acids. From germline, CDR1 is SEHNR and CDR2 FQNEAQ (reference sequence). 13 Jbeta primers and 60 Vbeta primers were used for the PCR. Clones were sequenced by immunoSEQ multiplex PCR, and TCRdb holds only the in-frame ones, with some missing. This repertoire shows over 65,000 clones, approximately 81% found once; its top ten account for 2.5% to 3%.

The TCR originated in a woman in her twenties or thirties in good health and CMV-seronegative. V gene TRBV7-9 combines with J gene TRBJ1-1; TRBD1 agrees at 9 bases. Sequences were obtained from PBMCs. CDR3 amino acids: CASSGQGRTEAFF. DNA of the CDR3: TGTGCCAGCAGCGGACAGGGGAGAACTGAAGCTTTCTTT.